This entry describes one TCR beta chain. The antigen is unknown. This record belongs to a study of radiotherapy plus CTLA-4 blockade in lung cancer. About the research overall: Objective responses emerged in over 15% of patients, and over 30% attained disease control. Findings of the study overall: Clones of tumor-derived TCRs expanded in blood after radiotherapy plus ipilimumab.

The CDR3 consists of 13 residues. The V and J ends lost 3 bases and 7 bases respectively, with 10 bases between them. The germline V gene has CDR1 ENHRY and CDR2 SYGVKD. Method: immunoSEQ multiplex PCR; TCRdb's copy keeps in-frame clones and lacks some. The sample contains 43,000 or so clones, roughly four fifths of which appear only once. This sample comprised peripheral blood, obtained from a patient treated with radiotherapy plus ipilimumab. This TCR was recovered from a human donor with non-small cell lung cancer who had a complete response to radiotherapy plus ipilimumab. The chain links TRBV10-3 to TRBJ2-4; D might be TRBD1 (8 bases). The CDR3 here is CAISEQGGNIQYF. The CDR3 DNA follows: TGTGCCATCAGTGAACAGGGGGGGAACATTCAGTACTTC.